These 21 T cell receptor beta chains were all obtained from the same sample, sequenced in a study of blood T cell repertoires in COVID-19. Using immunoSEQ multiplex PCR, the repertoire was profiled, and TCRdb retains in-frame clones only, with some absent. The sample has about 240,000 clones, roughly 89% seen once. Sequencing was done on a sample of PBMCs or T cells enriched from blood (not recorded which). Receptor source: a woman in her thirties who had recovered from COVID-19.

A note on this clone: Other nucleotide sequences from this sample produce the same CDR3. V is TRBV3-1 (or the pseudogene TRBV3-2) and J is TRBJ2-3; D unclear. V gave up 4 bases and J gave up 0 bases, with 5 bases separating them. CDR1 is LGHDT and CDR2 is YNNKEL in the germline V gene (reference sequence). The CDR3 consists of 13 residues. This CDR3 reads CASSPLSTDTQYF. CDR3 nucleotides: TGTGCCAGCAGCCCACTTAGCACAGATACGCAGTATTTT.

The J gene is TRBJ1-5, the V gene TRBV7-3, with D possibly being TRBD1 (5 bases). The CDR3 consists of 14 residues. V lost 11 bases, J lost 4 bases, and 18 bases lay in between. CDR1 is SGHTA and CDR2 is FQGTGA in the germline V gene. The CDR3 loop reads CACYRRDPNQPQHF. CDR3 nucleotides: TGTGCCTGCTACCGGAGGGACCCTAATCAGCCCCAGCATTTT.

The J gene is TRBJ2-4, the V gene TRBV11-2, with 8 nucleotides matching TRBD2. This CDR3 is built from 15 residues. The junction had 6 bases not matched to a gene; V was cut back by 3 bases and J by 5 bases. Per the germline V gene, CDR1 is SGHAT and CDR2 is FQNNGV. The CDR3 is CASSLNAGGQNIQYF. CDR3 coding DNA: TGTGCCAGCAGCTTGAACGCGGGAGGTCAAAACATTCAGTACTTC.

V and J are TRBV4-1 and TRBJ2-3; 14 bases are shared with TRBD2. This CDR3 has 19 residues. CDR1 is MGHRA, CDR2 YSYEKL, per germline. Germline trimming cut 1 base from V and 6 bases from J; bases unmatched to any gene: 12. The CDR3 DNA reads TGCGCCAGCAGCCAAGGTCCGCTGACTAGCGGGAGGGCAGCGGATACGCAGTATTTT. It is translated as CASSQGPLTSGRAADTQYF.

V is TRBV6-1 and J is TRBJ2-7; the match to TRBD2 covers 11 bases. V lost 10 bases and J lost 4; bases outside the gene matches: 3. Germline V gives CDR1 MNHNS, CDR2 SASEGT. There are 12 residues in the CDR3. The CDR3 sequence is CATGLAEYEQYF. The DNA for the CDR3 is TGTGCCACGGGACTAGCGGAATACGAGCAGTACTTC.

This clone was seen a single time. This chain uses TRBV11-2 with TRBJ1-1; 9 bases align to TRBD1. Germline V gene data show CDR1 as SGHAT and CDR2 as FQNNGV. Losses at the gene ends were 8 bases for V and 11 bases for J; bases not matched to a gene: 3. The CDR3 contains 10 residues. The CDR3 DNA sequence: TGTGCCAGCGGAGACAGGGGGGCTTTCTTT. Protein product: CASGDRGAFF.

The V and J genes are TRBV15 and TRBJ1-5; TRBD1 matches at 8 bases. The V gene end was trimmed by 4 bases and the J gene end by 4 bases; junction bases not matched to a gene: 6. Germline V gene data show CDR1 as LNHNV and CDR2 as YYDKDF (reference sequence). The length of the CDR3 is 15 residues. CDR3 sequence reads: CATSIRTGSNQPQHF. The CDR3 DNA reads TGTGCCACCAGCATACGGACAGGGAGTAATCAGCCCCAGCATTTT.

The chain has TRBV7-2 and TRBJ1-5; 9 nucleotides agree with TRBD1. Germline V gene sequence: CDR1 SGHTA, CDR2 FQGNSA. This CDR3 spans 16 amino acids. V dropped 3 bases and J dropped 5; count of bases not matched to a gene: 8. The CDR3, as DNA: TGTGCCAGCAGCTTCACCACGGGACAGGGCTATCAGCCCCAGCATTTT. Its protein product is CASSFTTGQGYQPQHF.

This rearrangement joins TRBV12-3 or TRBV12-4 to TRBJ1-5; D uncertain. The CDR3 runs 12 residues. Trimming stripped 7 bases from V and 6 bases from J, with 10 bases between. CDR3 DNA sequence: TGTGCCAGCAAGGTGGGAGTTCAGCCCCAGCATTTT. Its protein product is CASKVGVQPQHF.

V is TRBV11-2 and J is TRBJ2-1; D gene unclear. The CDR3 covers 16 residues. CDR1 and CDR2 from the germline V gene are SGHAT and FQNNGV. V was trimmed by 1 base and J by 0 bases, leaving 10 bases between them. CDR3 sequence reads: CASSLVLRISYNEQFF. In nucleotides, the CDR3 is TGTGCCAGCAGCTTAGTTCTGCGGATCTCCTACAATGAGCAGTTCTTC.

CDR3: CASRKDRATGELFF. As DNA, the CDR3 is TGTGCCAGCAGGAAGGACAGGGCAACCGGGGAGCTGTTTTTT. The chain recombines TRBV7-3 with TRBJ2-2; 8 bases are a match to TRBD1. Germline CDR1 and CDR2: SGHTA and FQGTGA. This CDR3 contains 14 residues. The ends lost 6 bases at V and 5 bases at J; junction bases unmatched: 5.

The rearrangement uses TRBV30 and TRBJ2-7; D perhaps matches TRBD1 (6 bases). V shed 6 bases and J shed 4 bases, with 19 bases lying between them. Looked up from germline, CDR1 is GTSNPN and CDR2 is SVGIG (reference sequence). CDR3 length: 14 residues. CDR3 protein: CACSVGGGVYEQYF. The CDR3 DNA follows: TGTGCCTGCTCCGTTGGGGGCGGTGTATACGAGCAGTACTTC.

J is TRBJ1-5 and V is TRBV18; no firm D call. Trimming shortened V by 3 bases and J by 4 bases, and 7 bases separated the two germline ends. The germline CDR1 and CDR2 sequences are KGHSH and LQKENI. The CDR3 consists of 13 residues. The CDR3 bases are TGTGCCAGCTCACCGTCGGAGAATCAGCCCCAGCATTTT. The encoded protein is CASSPSENQPQHF.

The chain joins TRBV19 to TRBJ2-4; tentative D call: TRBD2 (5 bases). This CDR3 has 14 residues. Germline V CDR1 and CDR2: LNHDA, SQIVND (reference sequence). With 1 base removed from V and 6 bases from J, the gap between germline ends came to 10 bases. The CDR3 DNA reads TGTGCCAGTAGTATAGGGACTCCCACAAACATTCAGTACTTC. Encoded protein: CASSIGTPTNIQYF.

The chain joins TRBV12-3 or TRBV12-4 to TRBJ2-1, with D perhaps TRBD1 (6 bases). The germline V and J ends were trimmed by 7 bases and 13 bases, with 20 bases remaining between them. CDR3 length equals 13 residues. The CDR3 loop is CASTLQLGQIQFF. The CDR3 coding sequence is TGTGCCAGCACCCTCCAGCTCGGACAGATCCAGTTCTTC.

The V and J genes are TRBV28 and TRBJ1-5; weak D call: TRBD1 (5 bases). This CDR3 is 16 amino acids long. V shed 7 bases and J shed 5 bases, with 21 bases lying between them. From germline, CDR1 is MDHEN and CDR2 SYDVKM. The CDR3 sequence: CASTGPGVGSDQPQHF. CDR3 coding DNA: TGTGCCAGCACCGGTCCGGGGGTGGGTTCGGATCAGCCCCAGCATTTT.

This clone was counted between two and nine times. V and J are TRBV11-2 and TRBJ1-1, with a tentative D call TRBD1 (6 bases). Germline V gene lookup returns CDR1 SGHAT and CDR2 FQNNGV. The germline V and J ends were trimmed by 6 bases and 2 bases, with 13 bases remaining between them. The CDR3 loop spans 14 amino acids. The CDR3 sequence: CASSYLTGNTEAFF. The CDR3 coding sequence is TGTGCCAGCAGTTATTTGACAGGAAACACTGAAGCTTTCTTT. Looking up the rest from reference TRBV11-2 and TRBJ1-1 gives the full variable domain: EAGVAQSPRYKIIEKRQSVAFWCNPISGHATLYWYQQILGQGPKLLIQFQNNGVVDDSQLPKDRFSAERLKGVDSTLKIQPAKLEDSAVYLCASSYLTGNTEAFFGQGTRLTVV.

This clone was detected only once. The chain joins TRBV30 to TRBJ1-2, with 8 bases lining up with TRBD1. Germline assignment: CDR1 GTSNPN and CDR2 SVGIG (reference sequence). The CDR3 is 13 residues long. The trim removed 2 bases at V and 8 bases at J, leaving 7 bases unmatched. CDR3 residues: CAWSPDRDRGYTF. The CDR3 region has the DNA TGTGCCTGGAGTCCTGACAGGGACAGGGGCTACACCTTC.

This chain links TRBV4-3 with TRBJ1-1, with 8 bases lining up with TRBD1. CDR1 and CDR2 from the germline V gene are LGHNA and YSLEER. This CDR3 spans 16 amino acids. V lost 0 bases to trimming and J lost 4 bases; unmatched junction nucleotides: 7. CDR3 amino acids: CASSQDRTGKATEAFF. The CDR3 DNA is TGCGCCAGCAGCCAAGATCGGACAGGGAAGGCCACTGAAGCTTTCTTT.

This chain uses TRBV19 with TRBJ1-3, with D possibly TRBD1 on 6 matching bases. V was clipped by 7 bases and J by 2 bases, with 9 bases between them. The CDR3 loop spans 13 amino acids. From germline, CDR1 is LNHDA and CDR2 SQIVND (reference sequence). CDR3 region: CASNQGTGNTIYF. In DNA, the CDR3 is TGTGCCAGTAACCAGGGGACTGGAAACACCATATATTTT.

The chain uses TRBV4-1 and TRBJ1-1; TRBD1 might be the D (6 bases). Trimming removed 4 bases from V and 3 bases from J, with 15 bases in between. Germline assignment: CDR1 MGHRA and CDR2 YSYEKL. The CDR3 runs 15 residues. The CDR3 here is CASSLRAGGHTEAFF. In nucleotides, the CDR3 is TGCGCCAGCAGCCTTCGAGCGGGGGGGCACACTGAAGCTTTCTTT.